This T cell receptor beta chain was profiled in a study of T cell responses to AZD1222 COVID-19 vaccine. Whole-study results and caveats: Mostly white British, mostly female donors; authors suggested clonal diversity may be underestimated.

CDR1 and CDR2 from the germline V gene are MNHEY and SVGAGI. The CDR3 consists of 16 residues. Trimming removed 2 bases from V and 0 bases from J; junction bases left unmatched: 7. Sequencing was performed with immunoSEQ multiplex PCR; in TCRdb, only in-frame clones are kept and a portion is missing. The sample records about 120,000 clones, approximately 94% being singletons. This clone has a single count. Antigen unknown. This chain connects TRBV6-5 to TRBJ2-7, with 7 positions matching TRBD2. The sample here was peripheral blood, taken 28 days after the second AZD1222 dose. The source is an adult who received the AZD1222 COVID-19 vaccine. The CDR3 DNA reads as TGTGCCAGCAGTTACCGGGTAGCGGGCAACTCCTACGAGCAGTACTTC. Translating gives CASSYRVAGNSYEQYF.